This section outlines one TCR beta chain sequence together with its context. Unique molecular identifiers were incorporated when the TCRbeta library was constructed. TCRdb reanalysed the PCR reads using MiXCR and keeps one entry per CDR3 protein. The sample holds 300,000 to 400,000 distinct CDR3 sequences, 15% to 20% seen once. These data belong to a study of T-cell reconstitution after alpha-beta-depleted transplantation in children. This receptor was obtained from a male patient under 10 years old who had a stem cell transplant for acute lymphoblastic leukemia, so the T cells may come from the graft donor. This specimen consisted of PBMCs, mostly from graft donor cells, obtained 360 days after TCRalphabeta/CD19-depleted stem cell transplant.

DNA for the CDR3: TGTGCCTGGAGTGTAGGGGACCTTCGAGAGACCCAGTACTTC. Its protein product is CAWSVGDLRETQYF. The gene calls are TRBV30 and TRBJ2-5, with D possibly being TRBD1 or TRBD2 (5 bases each). The germline V gene has CDR1 GTSNPN and CDR2 SVGIG (reference sequence). The CDR3 is 14 amino acids. Deletions cut 0 bases from V and 4 bases from J, with 12 bases between.